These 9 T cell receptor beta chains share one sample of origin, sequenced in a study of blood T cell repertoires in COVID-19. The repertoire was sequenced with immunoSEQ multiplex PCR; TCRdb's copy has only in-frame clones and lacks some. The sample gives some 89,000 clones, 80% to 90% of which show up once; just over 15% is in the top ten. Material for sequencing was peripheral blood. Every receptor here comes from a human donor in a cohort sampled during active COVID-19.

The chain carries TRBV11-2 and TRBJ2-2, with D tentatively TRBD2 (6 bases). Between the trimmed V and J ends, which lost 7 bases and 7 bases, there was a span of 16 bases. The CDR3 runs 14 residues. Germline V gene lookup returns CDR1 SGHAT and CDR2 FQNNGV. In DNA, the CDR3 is TGTGCCAGCAACCTCCCTAGCGCCGACGGGGAGCTGTTTTTT. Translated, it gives CASNLPSADGELFF.

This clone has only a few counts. CDR3 sequence reads: CASSPTSGRWKGELFF. DNA for the CDR3: TGTGCCAGCAGCCCTACTAGCGGGAGATGGAAAGGGGAGCTGTTTTTT. J is TRBJ2-2 and V is TRBV6-2 or TRBV6-3, with 11 bases lining up with TRBD2. This CDR3 contains 16 residues. Per the germline V gene, CDR1 is MNHEY and CDR2 is SVGEGT. With 6 bases clipped from V and 8 bases from J, the junction kept 11 bases outside the gene matches.

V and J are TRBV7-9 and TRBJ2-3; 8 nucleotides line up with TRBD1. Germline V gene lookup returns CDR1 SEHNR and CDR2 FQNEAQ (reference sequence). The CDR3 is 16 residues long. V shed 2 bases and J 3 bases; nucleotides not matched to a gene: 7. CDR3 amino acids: CASSLNRDRKTDTQYF. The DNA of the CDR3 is TGTGCCAGCAGCTTAAACCGGGACAGGAAAACAGATACGCAGTATTTT.

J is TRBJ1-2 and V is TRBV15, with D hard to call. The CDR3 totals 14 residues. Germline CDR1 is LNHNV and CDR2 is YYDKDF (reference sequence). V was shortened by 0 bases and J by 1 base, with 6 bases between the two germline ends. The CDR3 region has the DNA TGTGCCACCAGCAGAGAGGGGAGTAACTATGGCTACACCTTC. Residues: CATSREGSNYGYTF.

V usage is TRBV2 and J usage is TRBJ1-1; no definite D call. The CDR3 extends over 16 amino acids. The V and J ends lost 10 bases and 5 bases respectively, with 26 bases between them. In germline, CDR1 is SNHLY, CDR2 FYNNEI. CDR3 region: CATLDGVSPDRTEAFF. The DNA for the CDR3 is TGTGCCACACTCGACGGGGTATCCCCCGATCGAACTGAAGCTTTCTTT.

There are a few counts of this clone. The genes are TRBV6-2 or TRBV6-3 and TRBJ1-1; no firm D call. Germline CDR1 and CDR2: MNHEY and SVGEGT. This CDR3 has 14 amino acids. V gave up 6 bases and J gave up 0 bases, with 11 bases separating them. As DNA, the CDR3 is TGTGCCAGCAGCACCTCGGGAGTGAACACTGAAGCTTTCTTT. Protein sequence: CASSTSGVNTEAFF.

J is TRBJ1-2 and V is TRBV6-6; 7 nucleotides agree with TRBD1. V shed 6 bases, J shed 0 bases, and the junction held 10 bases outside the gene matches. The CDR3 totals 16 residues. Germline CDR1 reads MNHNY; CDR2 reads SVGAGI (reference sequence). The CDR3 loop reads CASRTIRDRANYGYTF. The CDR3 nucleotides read TGTGCCAGCAGGACCATCCGGGACAGAGCTAACTATGGCTACACCTTC.

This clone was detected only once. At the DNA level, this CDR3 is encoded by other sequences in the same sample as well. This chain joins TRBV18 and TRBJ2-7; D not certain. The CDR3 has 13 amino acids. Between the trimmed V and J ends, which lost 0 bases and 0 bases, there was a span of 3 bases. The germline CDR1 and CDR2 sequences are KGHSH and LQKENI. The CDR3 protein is CASSPPSSYEQYF. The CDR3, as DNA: TGTGCCAGCTCACCACCTAGCTCCTACGAGCAGTACTTC.

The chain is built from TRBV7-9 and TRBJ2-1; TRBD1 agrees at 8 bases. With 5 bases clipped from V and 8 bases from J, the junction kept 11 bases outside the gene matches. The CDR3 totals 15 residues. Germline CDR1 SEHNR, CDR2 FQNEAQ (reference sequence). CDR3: CASSPRTGNFDEQFF. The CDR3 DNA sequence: TGTGCCAGCAGCCCTCGGACAGGGAATTTTGATGAGCAGTTCTTC.